The rows below give T cell receptor beta chains drawn from one sample of a study of blood T cells in healthy people across ages. TCRdb analysed the 5' RACE reads with MiXCR anew, one entry per CDR3 protein. The sample has around 1.5 million distinct CDR3 sequences, approximately 63% seen once. The sample consisted of blood. Every receptor here comes from a man aged 18 to 29 in good health. The CDR3 runs from the conserved cysteine through the conserved F or W. Each record gives: V gene, clone size, D gene, J gene, CDR3 DNA, CDR3 protein. D genes are given only for firm matches. Not all rows give a size; the values are once, few, many and, for expanded clones, a class.

>TRBV15|.|.|TRBJ2-2
TGTGCCACCAGCCGGCCGGGAAACACCGGGGAGCTGTTTTTT
CATSRPGNTGELFF
>TRBV7-9|.|TRBD1|TRBJ1-1
TGTGCCAGCAGCCCCAGGCCGGAGGGGGCAAACACTGAAGCTTTCTTT
CASSPRPEGANTEAFF
>TRBV20-1|.|.|TRBJ2-7
TGCAGTGCTAGAGGCCAGGACTCCTACGAGCAGTACTTC
CSARGQDSYEQYF
>TRBV12-3/TRBV12-4|.|TRBD2|TRBJ2-3
TGTGCCAGCAGCCACTCCCTAGCGGGAGGATCGGCAGATACGCAGTATTTT
CASSHSLAGGSADTQYF
>TRBV25-1|.|.|TRBJ2-7
TGTGCCAGCAGTGAATTGGCGGCAGTCGAGCAGTACTTC
CASSELAAVEQYF
>TRBV9|.|.|TRBJ1-1
TGTGCCAGCAGCGCACCCAGGAACAGCCACATGAACACTGAAGCTTTCTTT
CASSAPRNSHMNTEAFF
>TRBV16|.|TRBD1|TRBJ2-7
TGTGCCAGCAGCCAGCCTTGGACAGGGAGAAACGAGCAGTACTTC
CASSQPWTGRNEQYF
>TRBV5-1|.|TRBD2|TRBJ2-1
TGCGCCAGCAGCTTGGTGACTAGCGGGGTCCCGAGGAATGAGCAGTTCTTC
CASSLVTSGVPRNEQFF
>TRBV29-1|few|TRBD1|TRBJ2-1
TGCAGCGTTGAAAGGTACGGACAGGGGGACAGGCACAATGAGCAGTTCTTC
CSVERYGQGDRHNEQFF
>TRBV7-2|.|.|TRBJ1-5
TGTGCCAGCAGTTTATCAGGGGTAATTCAGCCCCAGCATTTT
CASSLSGVIQPQHF
>TRBV5-6|.|.|TRBJ2-3
TGTGCCAGCAGCTCGGTAACTAGCACAGATACGCAGTATTTT
CASSSVTSTDTQYF
>TRBV2|.|TRBD1|TRBJ2-7
TGTGCCAGCAGTGAAGCTTTAGAGGGGGCTTTGGTCTACGAGCAGTACTTC
CASSEALEGALVYEQYF
>TRBV7-2|few|.|TRBJ1-6
TGTGCCAGCAGAGGGATTACAGGGAGAGGAGCACCCCTCCACTTT
CASRGITGRGAPLHF
>TRBV20-1|.|.|TRBJ2-5
TGCAGTGCTAGCACCGGTCAGGGGTCGGGAGAGGCCCAGTACTTC
CSASTGQGSGEAQYF
>TRBV12-3/TRBV12-4|.|.|TRBJ2-1
TGTGCCAGCAGCACCGCCCGGGACTACAATGAGCAGTTCTTC
CASSTARDYNEQFF
>TRBV6-2/TRBV6-3|.|.|TRBJ2-3
TGTGCCAGCAGTTCGGTTTTCACAGATACGCAGTATTTT
CASSSVFTDTQYF
>TRBV5-1|.|.|TRBJ2-6
TGCGCCAGCAGCTTGTCGCAGGGTTCCCTCTCTGGGGCCAACGTCCTGACTTTC
CASSLSQGSLSGANVLTF
>TRBV30|.|.|TRBJ2-7
TGTGCCTGGAGGGCGACAGGCTCCTACGAGCAGTACTTC
CAWRATGSYEQYF